This T cell receptor (beta chain) was observed in a study of low-dose radiotherapy and immunotherapy resistance in tumors. On the study more broadly: Ipilimumab 1 mg/kg every six weeks, together with nivolumab 240 mg every two weeks, was given intravenously to patients. Every two weeks, the protocol called for intravenous cyclophosphamide at 200 mg/m2. It was given one day before each radiation and immunotherapy administration.

This CDR3 contains 15 residues. Per the germline V gene, CDR1 is SGHDT and CDR2 is YYEEEE. Remarks on this clonotype: A much larger clone lies one base from this, so it may be a read error.

TRAV- and TRBV-specific primers were used for first-strand cDNA, which covered alpha and beta chains. TCRs were put through around 20 PCR cycles of amplification with Phusion. A constant-region primer and the V-primer adapter served as the primer pair. Via MiXCR, TCRdb re-called the reads, giving one row per CDR3 protein. Of nearly 60,000 distinct CDR3 sequences detected, 20% to 25% appear once; the ten largest clones hold 6.7%. Time point described: after trial treatment. Indicated treatment: LDRT plus nivolumab, ipilimumab, low-dose cyclophosphamide and aspirin (RACIN trial). Eligibility criteria specified advanced solid malignancies devoid of tumor-infiltrating lymphocytes.

The TCR originated in a male donor with prostate cancer. The J gene is TRBJ2-2, the V gene TRBV5-6, with 7 positions matching TRBD1. This material consisted of PBMCs, taken after low-dose radiotherapy plus immunotherapy. CDR3 protein: CASSLAGTATGERFF. The CDR3, as DNA: TGTGCCAGCAGCTTAGCCGGGACAGCGACCGGGGAGCGGTTTTTT.